The rows below give T cell receptor beta chains drawn from one sample of a study of T cell responses to AZD1222 COVID-19 vaccine. Profiling relied on immunoSEQ multiplex PCR, and the TCRdb table lists in-frame clones only, not all of them. The top ten clones hold about 3% of a sample with some 140,000 clones, more than 85% of them seen once. The sample was peripheral blood, taken on day 0 of AZD1222 vaccination. The receptors stem from an adult in good health. CDR3s include the opening cysteine and the closing phenylalanine or tryptophan. Each record gives: V gene, J gene, clone size, D gene, CDR3 DNA, CDR3 protein. The D gene is left open where the match is weak. A row's size may be missing; if present it is once, few, many or a size class.

V: TRBV7-8
J: TRBJ1-2
size: once
D: .
DNA: TGTGCCAGCAGCCCTGACAGGTGGGGCTACACCTTC
CDR3: CASSPDRWGYTF

V: TRBV6-4
J: TRBJ1-1
size: .
D: TRBD1
DNA: TGTGCCAGCAGGGAAAGACAGGGTTCGAGTGAAGCTTTCTTT
CDR3: CASRERQGSSEAFF

V: TRBV7-9
J: TRBJ2-3
size: .
D: .
DNA: TGTGCCAGCAGCTTACGGGCAGGGAGTGCGGATACGCAGTATTTT
CDR3: CASSLRAGSADTQYF

V: TRBV27
J: TRBJ2-1
size: .
D: TRBD2
DNA: TGTGCCAGCAGTTTATCAAGCGGGACCTACAATGAGCAGTTCTTC
CDR3: CASSLSSGTYNEQFF

V: TRBV3-1/TRBV3-2
J: TRBJ1-6
size: .
D: .
DNA: TGTGCCAGCAGCCCATTAATTGGGGAGAATTCACCCCTTCACTTT
CDR3: CASSPLIGENSPLHF

V: TRBV5-1
J: TRBJ2-2
size: .
D: .
DNA: TGCGCCAGCAGCCCGATGACTTTGCCCGGGGAGCTGTTTTTT
CDR3: CASSPMTLPGELFF

V: TRBV5-1
J: TRBJ2-6
size: .
D: .
DNA: TGCGCCAGCAGCCCGCTCGATTCGGCTGTGGGGGCCAACGTCCTGACTTTC
CDR3: CASSPLDSAVGANVLTF

V: TRBV10-1
J: TRBJ1-1
size: .
D: .
DNA: TGCGCCAGCAGTGGGGCGTCCGGCGATGTCACTGAAGCTTTCTTT
CDR3: CASSGASGDVTEAFF

V: TRBV19
J: TRBJ2-3
size: .
D: .
DNA: TGTGCCAGTAGTGTCGTCCCTCTAGATACGCAGTATTTT
CDR3: CASSVVPLDTQYF

V: TRBV27
J: TRBJ1-1
size: .
D: .
DNA: TGTGCCAGCAGTTTACAGCATCGGGGGCTGTCGAGCACTGAAGCTTTCTTT
CDR3: CASSLQHRGLSSTEAFF